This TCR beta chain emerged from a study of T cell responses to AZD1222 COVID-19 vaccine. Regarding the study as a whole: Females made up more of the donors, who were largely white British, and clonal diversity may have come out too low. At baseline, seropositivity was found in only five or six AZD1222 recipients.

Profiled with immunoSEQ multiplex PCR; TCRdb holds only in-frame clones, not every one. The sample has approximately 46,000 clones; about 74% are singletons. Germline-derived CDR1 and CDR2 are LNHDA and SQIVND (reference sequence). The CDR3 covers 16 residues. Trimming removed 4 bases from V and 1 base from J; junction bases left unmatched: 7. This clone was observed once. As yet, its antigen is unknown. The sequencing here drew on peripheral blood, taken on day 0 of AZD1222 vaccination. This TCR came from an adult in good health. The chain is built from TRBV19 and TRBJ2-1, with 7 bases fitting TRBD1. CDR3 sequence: CASSTQTGWSYNEQFF. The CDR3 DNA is TGTGCCAGTAGTACCCAGACAGGGTGGTCCTACAATGAGCAGTTCTTC. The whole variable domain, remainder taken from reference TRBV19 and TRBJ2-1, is DGGITQSPKYLFRKEGQNVTLSCEQNLNHDAMYWYRQDPGQGLRLIYYSQIVNDFQKGDIAEGYSVSREKKESFPLTVTSAQKNPTAFYLCASSTQTGWSYNEQFFGPGTRLTVL.